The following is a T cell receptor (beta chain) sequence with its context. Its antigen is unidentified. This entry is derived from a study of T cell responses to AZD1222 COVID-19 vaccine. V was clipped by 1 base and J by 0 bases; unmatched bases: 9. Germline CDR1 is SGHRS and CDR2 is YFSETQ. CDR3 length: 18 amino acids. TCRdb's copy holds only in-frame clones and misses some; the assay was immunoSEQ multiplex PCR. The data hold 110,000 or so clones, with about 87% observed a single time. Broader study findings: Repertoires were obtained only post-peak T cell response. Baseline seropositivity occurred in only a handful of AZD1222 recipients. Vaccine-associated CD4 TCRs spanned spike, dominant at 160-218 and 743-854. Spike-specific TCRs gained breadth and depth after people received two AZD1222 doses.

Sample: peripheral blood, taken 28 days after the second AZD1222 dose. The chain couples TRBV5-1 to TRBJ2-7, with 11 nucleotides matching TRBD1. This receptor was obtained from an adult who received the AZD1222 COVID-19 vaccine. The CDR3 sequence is CASSLSPPGTGGSYEQYF. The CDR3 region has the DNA TGCGCCAGCAGCTTGTCGCCCCCGGGGACAGGGGGCTCCTACGAGCAGTACTTC.